These 7 T cell receptor beta chains were all obtained from the same sample, sequenced in a study of blood T cell repertoires in COVID-19. Profiled with immunoSEQ multiplex PCR; TCRdb holds only in-frame clones, not every one. Of approximately 190,000 clones listed, 86% are singletons. Sequenced material: PBMCs or T cells enriched from blood (not recorded which). These TCRs come from a woman between 40 and 50 years old in a cohort exposed to, infected with or recovered from COVID-19 (not recorded which).

This rearrangement joins TRBV19 to TRBJ1-3; unclear D gene. Germline V CDR1 and CDR2: LNHDA, SQIVND (reference sequence). V dropped 6 bases and J dropped 5 bases, with 20 bases sitting between them. CDR3 length equals 16 residues. The CDR3 bases are TGTGCCAGTAGCCTCGAAGCGGATTCAGGAAGAAACACCATATATTTT. Its translation: CASSLEADSGRNTIYF.

The rearrangement links TRBV27 to TRBJ2-7; 9 nucleotides agree with TRBD2. V lost 5 bases and J lost 4; bases outside the gene matches: 6. The CDR3 loop spans 14 amino acids. In germline, CDR1 is MNHEY, CDR2 SMNVEV (reference sequence). The CDR3 reads CASSLSGGLYEQYF. CDR3 coding DNA: TGTGCCAGCAGTCTAAGCGGGGGGCTATACGAGCAGTACTTC.

V is TRBV7-9 and J is TRBJ1-1; 7 bases map to TRBD1. The germline gives CDR1 SEHNR, CDR2 FQNEAQ (reference sequence). V dropped 4 bases and J dropped 7; count of bases not matched to a gene: 0. The CDR3 is made up of 11 amino acids. CDR3 sequence reads: CASSWDSEAFF. The CDR3, as DNA: TGTGCCAGCAGCTGGGACAGTGAAGCTTTCTTT.

Points on this clone: The sample holds other DNA sequences that translate to the same CDR3. The chain has TRBV9 and TRBJ2-7; TRBD2 agrees at 12 bases. The germline V gene has CDR1 SGDLS and CDR2 YYNGEE. CDR3 length: 16 residues. The V and J ends lost 0 bases and 4 bases, in that order; junction bases with no gene match: 5. The CDR3 spells CASSVGLAGDSYEQYF. The CDR3 DNA is TGTGCCAGCAGCGTAGGACTAGCGGGAGACTCATACGAGCAGTACTTC.

This clone showed up just a few times. The chain carries TRBV10-3 and TRBJ2-3; 7 positions match TRBD2. V gave up 3 bases and J gave up 6 bases; unmatched junction bases: 9. The CDR3 runs 15 residues. Germline CDR1 reads ENHRY; CDR2 reads SYGVKD. Written as DNA, the CDR3 is TGTGCCATCAGTGATACGCGGGAGCAACCCGATACGCAGTATTTT. Translating gives CAISDTREQPDTQYF.

V is TRBV4-1 and J is TRBJ2-1; 10 bases agree with TRBD2. Losses at the gene ends were 0 bases for V and 0 bases for J; bases not matched to a gene: 8. There are 19 residues in the CDR3. Germline V gene lookup returns CDR1 MGHRA and CDR2 YSYEKL. CDR3 region: CASSQEGWSSGSSYNEQFF. For the CDR3, the DNA is TGCGCCAGCAGCCAAGAAGGGTGGTCTAGCGGGAGCTCCTACAATGAGCAGTTCTTC.

This clone appeared once. The J gene is TRBJ2-1, the V gene TRBV6-4; TRBD2 matches at 11 bases. Trimming cost V 5 bases and J 9 bases; bases outside gene matches: 9. The V gene's germline CDR1 is MRHNA and CDR2 SNTAGT. The CDR3 is 15 residues long. In nucleotides, the CDR3 is TGTGCCAGCAGTCTTATGACTAGCGGGGTGTCTGAGCAGTTCTTC. It yields the protein CASSLMTSGVSEQFF.